The 25 T cell receptor beta chains below come from one sample, sequenced in a study of graft-versus-host responses after intestinal transplantation. Clones were read by immunoSEQ multiplex PCR, and TCRdb kept only the in-frame ones, dropping some. Of around 38,000 clones in the sample, around 83% are singletons; the top ten hold roughly 3.4%. The source was PBMCs, collected about 1,000 days after transplant. The receptors here all came from a human patient who received an intestinal transplant, so some T cells may come from the graft donor.

This clone was seen only once. This sequence joins TRBV28 and TRBJ1-2; a weak D match, TRBD1 (5 bases). CDR3 size: 14 residues. V dropped 2 bases and J dropped 4 bases, with 11 bases sitting between them. The germline gives CDR1 MDHEN, CDR2 SYDVKM. CDR3 DNA sequence: TGTGCCAGCAGTTTAACGCGGGGGAGCTATGGCTACACCTTC. The encoded protein is CASSLTRGSYGYTF.

This clone was detected a few times. The rearrangement uses TRBV5-1 and TRBJ2-3; either TRBD1 or TRBD2 may fit D (6 bases each). The V and J ends lost 0 bases and 4 bases respectively, with 15 bases between them. The V gene's germline CDR1 is SGHRS and CDR2 YFSETQ. The CDR3 runs 16 residues. The CDR3 nucleotides are TGCGCCAGCAGCTTGGGGTTGGGGGGCCTGGCAGATACGCAGTATTTT. Protein: CASSLGLGGLADTQYF.

This clone was counted a single time. The rearrangement joins TRBV9 to TRBJ2-3; D perhaps matches TRBD2 (6 bases). The length of the CDR3 is 15 residues. Per germline, CDR1 SGDLS and CDR2 YYNGEE. The ends were cut back, 4 bases at V and 0 bases at J, with 12 bases in the middle. CDR3 in DNA: TGTGCCAGCAGCCCATGGAGGGCTAGCACAGATACGCAGTATTTT. Protein product: CASSPWRASTDTQYF.

The chain combines TRBV6-1 with TRBJ1-2; D might be TRBD1 (6 bases). From germline, CDR1 is MNHNS and CDR2 SASEGT. The CDR3 consists of 14 residues. V gave up 6 bases and J gave up 0 bases, with 11 bases separating them. The CDR3 region has the DNA TGTGCCAGCAGCGTCAGGGGCTCTAACTATGGCTACACCTTC. It encodes CASSVRGSNYGYTF.

The chain combines TRBV5-3 with TRBJ1-5, with 7 nucleotides matching TRBD1. TRBV5-3 is an open reading frame, and its role is uncertain. Trimming cost V 0 bases and J 4 bases; bases outside gene matches: 1. The CDR3 runs to 14 residues. This CDR3 reads CARSLGQGNQPQHF. The CDR3, as DNA: TGTGCCAGAAGCTTGGGACAGGGTAATCAGCCCCAGCATTTT.

This clone was seen a single time. The chain carries TRBV11-2 and TRBJ1-5; D is unclear. Germline CDR1 is SGHAT and CDR2 is FQNNGV. This CDR3 region has 14 residues. V lost 2 bases and J lost 1, with 6 bases in between. The CDR3 sequence is CASSLHGSNQPQHF. The CDR3 bases are TGTGCCAGCAGCTTACACGGGAGCAATCAGCCCCAGCATTTT.

As concerns this clone: Distinct nucleotide sequences in the sample also encode this CDR3. V is TRBV7-6 and J is TRBJ2-7; either TRBD1 or TRBD2 may supply D (6 bases each). This CDR3 is 15 amino acids long. Germline V gene sequence: CDR1 SGHVS, CDR2 FNYEAQ. With 1 base removed from V and 5 bases from J, the gap between germline ends came to 15 bases. CDR3 amino acids: CASSLGGGRGNEQYF. The DNA of the CDR3 is TGTGCCAGCAGCTTAGGAGGGGGGCGGGGCAACGAGCAGTACTTC.

The rearrangement uses TRBV6-1 and TRBJ1-3; tentative D call: TRBD1 (5 bases). Trimming removed 3 bases from V and 0 bases from J, with 12 bases in between. The CDR3 runs 16 residues. Looked up from germline, CDR1 is MNHNS and CDR2 is SASEGT. In nucleotides, the CDR3 is TGTGCCAGCAGTGATCAGGGTAGGGGCTCTGGAAACACCATATATTTT. It is translated as CASSDQGRGSGNTIYF.

The chain joins TRBV7-2 to TRBJ2-1; D perhaps matches TRBD2 (6 bases). Germline V lookup: CDR1 SGHTA, CDR2 FQGNSA. This CDR3 comprises 17 residues. The V and J ends lost 1 base and 0 bases respectively, with 13 bases between them. The CDR3 is CASSLGGAGSSYNEQFF. The CDR3 DNA is TGTGCCAGCAGCTTAGGCGGGGCGGGGAGCTCCTACAATGAGCAGTTCTTC.

The chain carries TRBV5-6 and TRBJ1-1; D remains unclear. The CDR3 consists of 16 residues. Trimming removed 2 bases at V and 2 bases at J, with 16 bases between. Germline V gives CDR1 SGHDT, CDR2 YYEEEE. The CDR3 coding sequence is TGTGCCAGCAGCTTCCGAGTACAGACCCTTAACACTGAAGCTTTCTTT. Protein: CASSFRVQTLNTEAFF.

This clone was counted between two and nine times. The chain joins TRBV6-1 to TRBJ2-7; D possibly corresponds to TRBD1 (6 bases). This CDR3 contains 15 residues. V was clipped by 4 bases and J by 5 bases, with 18 bases between them. From germline, CDR1 is MNHNS and CDR2 SASEGT. The CDR3 nucleotides read TGTGCCAGCAGTGTGGACGGTGGGGGCGTGGACGAGCAGTACTTC. Translating gives CASSVDGGGVDEQYF.

The chain uses TRBV29-1 and TRBJ1-2; D not resolved. Trimming shortened V by 5 bases and J by 6 bases, and 10 bases separated the two germline ends. In germline, CDR1 is SQVTM, CDR2 ANQGSEA. This CDR3 has 11 amino acids. CDR3 loop: CSVRGEHGYTF. Written as DNA, the CDR3 is TGCAGCGTTCGGGGAGAACATGGCTACACCTTC.

V gene TRBV28 combines with J gene TRBJ2-5, with a tentative D call TRBD1 (6 bases). The CDR3 is made up of 14 amino acids. The germline CDR1 and CDR2 sequences are MDHEN and SYDVKM. Between the trimmed V and J ends, which lost 6 bases and 3 bases, there was a span of 14 bases. DNA of the CDR3: TGTGCCAGCAGGGTGGGACATCGCAAAGAGACCCAGTACTTC. Translating it yields CASRVGHRKETQYF.

CDR3 DNA: TGTGCCAGCAGCGATGCCCGGGACACGACCTACGAGCAGTACTTC. Protein: CASSDARDTTYEQYF. The V gene is TRBV7-9, the J gene TRBJ2-7; TRBD1 is a possible D gene (6 bases). CDR1 is SEHNR, CDR2 FQNEAQ, per germline (reference sequence). V was shortened by 5 bases and J by 2 bases, with 16 bases between the two germline ends. The CDR3 spans 15 residues.

The chain recombines TRBV10-3 with TRBJ2-4; TRBD1 might be the D (5 bases). Germline V gene sequence: CDR1 ENHRY, CDR2 SYGVKD. Trimming shortened V by 3 bases and J by 9 bases, and 12 bases separated the two germline ends. This CDR3 has 13 amino acids. The CDR3 DNA reads as TGTGCCATCAGTGACAGGGTAGAACGCATTCAGTACTTC. Its protein is CAISDRVERIQYF.

This chain links TRBV6-5 with TRBJ1-5; no definite D call. This CDR3 is 15 amino acids long. Germline V gene data show CDR1 as MNHEY and CDR2 as SVGAGI. Trimming cost V 5 bases and J 0 bases, with 11 bases left between them. CDR3 nucleotides: TGTGCCAGCAGTCTAACAGAAAATAGCAATCAGCCCCAGCATTTT. Its protein product is CASSLTENSNQPQHF.

This clone was seen only a few times. The chain combines TRBV19 with TRBJ2-5, with D possibly matching TRBD2 (5 bases). Germline V lookup: CDR1 LNHDA, CDR2 SQIVND (reference sequence). The CDR3 totals 13 residues. Trimming took off 3 bases at V and 4 bases at J, with 9 bases between the two ends. CDR3 DNA: TGTGCCAGTAGTATGCGGGCCTTAGAGACCCAGTACTTC. Its protein is CASSMRALETQYF.

The rearrangement uses TRBV11-2 and TRBJ2-1; 10 nucleotides match TRBD2. Germline CDR1 and CDR2: SGHAT and FQNNGV. This CDR3 has 13 residues. V shed 3 bases and J 10 bases; nucleotides not matched to a gene: 3. The CDR3 sequence is CASSFLLAGEQFF. In DNA, the CDR3 is TGTGCCAGCAGCTTCCTACTAGCGGGGGAGCAGTTCTTC.

The chain recombines TRBV6-5 with TRBJ1-1; no clear D. From germline, CDR1 is MNHEY and CDR2 SVGAGI. This CDR3 has 13 residues. Trimming took 0 bases from V and 0 from J, leaving 2 bases between them. The CDR3 loop is CASSYSVNTEAFF. In nucleotides, the CDR3 is TGTGCCAGCAGTTACTCGGTGAACACTGAAGCTTTCTTT.

This chain uses TRBV6-4 with TRBJ1-2; possible D gene TRBD1, 5 bases. The CDR3 runs to 13 residues. Germline-derived CDR1 and CDR2 are MRHNA and SNTAGT. Trimming cost V 0 bases and J 4 bases, with 6 bases left between them. CDR3 sequence: CASSDSGTYGYTF. For the CDR3, the DNA is TGTGCCAGCAGTGACTCAGGGACCTATGGCTACACCTTC.

This chain links TRBV7-3 with TRBJ2-7; 9 positions agree with TRBD1. The J segment lost 4 bases and the V segment lost 10 bases, leaving 2 bases of the junction unmatched. Germline V gene sequence: CDR1 SGHTA, CDR2 FQGTGA. The CDR3 sequence is 11 residues long. The DNA of the CDR3 is TGTGCCACCGGGACAGGGTACGAGCAGTACTTC. Its protein product is CATGTGYEQYF.

The rearrangement links TRBV29-1 to TRBJ1-1; 7 bases align to TRBD1. The J segment lost 1 base and the V segment lost 8 bases, leaving 7 bases of the junction unmatched. CDR1 and CDR2 (germline): SQVTM, ANQGSEA. The CDR3 is 13 amino acids. CDR3 protein: CSLRQGQNTEAFF. CDR3 in DNA: TGCAGCTTAAGACAGGGTCAGAACACTGAAGCTTTCTTT.

This chain uses TRBV13 with TRBJ1-1, with D unclear. Germline V gene lookup returns CDR1 PRHDT and CDR2 FYEKMQ (reference sequence). The CDR3 sequence is 12 residues long. The V end lost 5 bases, the J end lost 4 bases, and 8 bases lay between the germline ends. The CDR3 nucleotides are TGTGCCAGCAGCAACGGACGCACTGAAGCTTTCTTT. Translation: CASSNGRTEAFF. Full variable domain (missing parts from reference TRBV13 and TRBJ1-1): AAGVIQSPRHLIKEKRETATLKCYPIPRHDTVYWYQQGPGQDPQFLISFYEKMQSDKGSIPDRFSAQQFSDYHSELNMSSLELGDSALYFCASSNGRTEAFFGQGTRLTVV.

This rearrangement joins TRBV6-1 to TRBJ2-1; 8 nucleotides line up with TRBD1. The germline V gene has CDR1 MNHNS and CDR2 SASEGT. The CDR3 totals 14 residues. The V and J ends lost 6 bases and 2 bases, in that order; junction bases with no gene match: 3. CDR3 DNA sequence: TGTGCCAGCAGCTACAGGGGGACCTACAATGAGCAGTTCTTC. It is translated as CASSYRGTYNEQFF.

This clone was recorded once. V gene TRBV19 combines with J gene TRBJ2-1, with 7 bases aligning to TRBD1. Germline assignment: CDR1 LNHDA and CDR2 SQIVND (reference sequence). Trimming took 5 bases from V and 8 from J; bases not matched to a gene: 6. The CDR3 is 13 residues long. CDR3 loop: CASSYGTVYEQFF. The CDR3 DNA sequence: TGTGCCAGTAGTTACGGGACAGTCTATGAGCAGTTCTTC.